Given below is one TCR beta chain in context. Its antigen is unknown. Base qualities are not at hand, and no much larger clone is one base apart. Library generation was performed with PCR. Sequenced on an Illumina HiSeq 4000. The TCR beta-chain CDR3 region of each patient was profiled by high-throughput sequencing. Under the source paper's analysis protocol: A classifier to discriminate distant-metastatic papillary thyroid cancer patients was built from CDR3 differences across clinicopathological groups. To measure repertoire diversity the researchers used the Shannon index, while the Morisita-Horn index served to gauge how similar the tumor and blood repertoires were. TCRdb reran the public reads through fastp at Q25 and MiXCR, keeping productive beta chains. V and J calls and clone size were set by TCRdb, not the authors. The sample contains around 20,000 clones, around 15% of them found a single time. The top ten constitute 10% of the sample.

The germline V gene supplies CDR1 SGHVS and CDR2 FQNEAQ. The cysteine opens and the phenylalanine closes a CDR3 of 13 amino acids. Only the CDR3 part of the read is kept: 39 bases, read in frame from the first base. V is pruned by 5 bases and J by 8 bases, leaving 3 bases of the junction without a gene match. None of the patients had been given any treatment before thyroid surgery. The study retrospectively analysed patient clinical samples collected from the early 2010s to the late 2010s using T-cell receptor beta sequencing. This sample is part of a study of metastatic and nonmetastatic thyroid tumors (dated by TCRdb to the early 2020s). Background for the entire study: Repertoires were compared across peripheral blood and tumor or nodule tissue samples from malignant and benign thyroid patients.

Study-wide findings and limitations: In both blood and tumor samples, malignant tumors were reported to have significantly higher TCR beta diversity than benign nodules.

Recombination joined TRBV7-8 with TRBJ1-4; TRBD1 aligns with 9 central bases. Material for sequencing was tumor tissue. The receptor's source is a female donor with papillary thyroid cancer or a benign thyroid nodule (not recorded which). Some clones in this sample may be carry-over from other donors' samples. Here is the DNA: TGTGCCAGCAGCAAGGGACAGGGAGAAAAACTGTTTTTT. Its protein reads: CASSKGQGEKLFF.